This TCR beta chain was retrieved from a study of shared T cell receptors in the human thymus. The CDR3 is 14 residues long. Germline assignment: CDR1 SGHVS and CDR2 FQNEAQ. The germline V and J ends were trimmed by 5 bases and 3 bases, with 13 bases remaining between them. As concerns this clone: The sample carries other DNA sequences with the same CDR3.

The repertoire was sequenced with immunoSEQ multiplex PCR; TCRdb's copy has only in-frame clones and lacks some. The sample has about 380,000 clones; 95% are singletons. This receptor was taken from a human donor. This chain joins TRBV7-8 and TRBJ1-2; perhaps TRBD1 as D (5 bases). The sequencing sample was made of thymocytes. CDR3 loop: CASSGATDDYGYTF. Here the CDR3 DNA reads TGTGCCAGCAGCGGAGCGACAGATGACTATGGCTACACCTTC.